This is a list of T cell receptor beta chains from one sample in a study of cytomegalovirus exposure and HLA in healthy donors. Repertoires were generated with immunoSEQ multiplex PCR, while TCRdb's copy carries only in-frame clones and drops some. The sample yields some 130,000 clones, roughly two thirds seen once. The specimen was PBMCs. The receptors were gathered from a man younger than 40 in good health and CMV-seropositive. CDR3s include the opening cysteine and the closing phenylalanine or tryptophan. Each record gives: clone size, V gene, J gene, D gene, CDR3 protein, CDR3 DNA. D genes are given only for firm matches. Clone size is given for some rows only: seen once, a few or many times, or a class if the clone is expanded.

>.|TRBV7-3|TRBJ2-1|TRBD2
CASSKLASGRYDNEQFF
TGTGCCAGCAGTAAACTAGCTAGCGGGAGATACGACAATGAGCAGTTCTTC
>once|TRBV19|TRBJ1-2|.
CASSIRQNYTF
TGTGCCAGTAGTATAAGACAGAACTACACCTTC
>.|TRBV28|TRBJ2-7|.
CASSLRLLYEQYF
TGTGCCAGCAGTTTAAGACTGCTCTACGAGCAGTACTTC
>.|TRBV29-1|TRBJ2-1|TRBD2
CSDETSGSLSYNEQFF
TGCAGCGACGAGACTAGCGGGAGTTTATCCTACAATGAGCAGTTCTTC
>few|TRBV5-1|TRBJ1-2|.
CASSFLGLLRGGYTF
TGCGCCAGCAGCTTCCTGGGACTCCTACGGGGTGGCTACACCTTC
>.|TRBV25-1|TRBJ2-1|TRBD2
CASSVGTNIYNEQFF
TGTGCCAGCAGCGTCGGGACTAATATATACAATGAGCAGTTCTTC
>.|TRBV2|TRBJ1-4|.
CATGRTTNEKLFF
TGTGCCACGGGGAGGACAACTAATGAAAAACTGTTTTTT
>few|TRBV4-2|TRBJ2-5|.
CASSNPTRDSQETQYF
TGTGCCAGCAGCAATCCGACTAGGGACAGTCAAGAGACCCAGTACTTC
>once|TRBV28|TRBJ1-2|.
CASSSPAQGGGYTF
TGTGCCAGCAGTTCCCCAGCACAGGGTGGTGGCTACACCTTC
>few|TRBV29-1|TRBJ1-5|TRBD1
CSVETGVGQPQHF
TGCAGCGTGGAAACAGGGGTAGGCCAGCCCCAGCATTTT
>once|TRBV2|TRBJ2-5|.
CASSGPGRGEGEQYF
TGTGCCAGCAGTGGACCCGGGAGAGGGGAAGGGGAGCAGTACTTC
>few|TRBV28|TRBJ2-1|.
CASSLWGLVDNEQFF
TGTGCCAGCAGTTTATGGGGACTTGTAGACAATGAGCAGTTCTTC
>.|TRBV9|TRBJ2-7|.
CASSASAVNYEQYF
TGTGCCAGCAGCGCGTCGGCGGTGAACTACGAGCAGTACTTC
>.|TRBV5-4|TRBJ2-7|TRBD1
CASSHRKQGFYEQYF
TGTGCCAGCAGCCATCGAAAACAGGGGTTCTACGAGCAGTACTTC
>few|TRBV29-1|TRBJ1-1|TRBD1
CSARDRGLYTEAFF
TGCAGCGCCAGGGACAGGGGGCTCTACACTGAAGCTTTCTTT
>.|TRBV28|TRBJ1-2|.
CASSLTDSTNYGYTF
TGTGCCAGCAGTCTCACGGACAGTACTAACTATGGCTACACCTTC
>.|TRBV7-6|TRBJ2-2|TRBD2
CASSARTSGRAGELFF
TGTGCCAGCAGCGCCAGGACTAGCGGGAGGGCCGGGGAGCTGTTTTTT
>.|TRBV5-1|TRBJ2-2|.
CASKRRADTGELFF
TGCGCCAGCAAAAGGAGGGCGGACACCGGGGAGCTGTTTTTT
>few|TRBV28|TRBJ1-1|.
CASSLSGLEAFF
TGTGCCAGCAGTTTATCAGGGTTAGAAGCTTTCTTT
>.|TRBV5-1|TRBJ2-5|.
CASGPQETQYF
TGCGCCAGCGGGCCCCAAGAGACCCAGTACTTC
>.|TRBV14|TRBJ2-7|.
CASSQDQSARVAHEQYF
TGTGCCAGCAGCCAAGATCAGAGTGCCAGGGTGGCCCACGAGCAGTACTTC
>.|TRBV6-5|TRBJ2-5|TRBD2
CASSYSIAGATQYF
TGTGCCAGCAGTTACTCGATAGCGGGGGCGACCCAGTACTTC
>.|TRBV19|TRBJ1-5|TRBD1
CASSIPGQGGNQPQHF
TGTGCCAGTAGTATCCCGGGACAGGGAGGGAATCAGCCCCAGCATTTT
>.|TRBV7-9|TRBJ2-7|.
CSSSLGVYEQYF
TGTTCCAGCAGCTTGGGAGTCTACGAGCAGTACTTC
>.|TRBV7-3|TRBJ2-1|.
CASSLGPLSGSYNEQFF
TGTGCCAGCAGCCTAGGGCCCCTTAGCGGCTCCTACAATGAGCAGTTCTTC
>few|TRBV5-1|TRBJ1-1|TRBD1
CASSQDRGPTEAFF
TGCGCCAGCAGCCAAGACAGGGGACCCACTGAAGCTTTCTTT
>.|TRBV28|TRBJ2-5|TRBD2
CASSTGGGQYF
TGTGCCAGCAGTACCGGGGGAGGGCAGTACTTC
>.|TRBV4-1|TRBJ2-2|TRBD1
CASSLGFFGTGGRPGELFF
TGCGCCAGCAGCCTAGGTTTCTTCGGGACAGGGGGCAGGCCCGGGGAGCTGTTTTTT
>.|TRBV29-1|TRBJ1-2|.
CSVGGGERYGYTF
TGCAGCGTTGGGGGCGGGGAAAGATATGGCTACACCTTC
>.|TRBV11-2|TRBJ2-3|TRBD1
CASSPGQGKTDTQYF
TGTGCCAGCAGCCCTGGACAGGGGAAGACAGATACGCAGTATTTT
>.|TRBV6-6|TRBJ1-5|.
CASSLDSIQHF
TGTGCCAGCAGCCTAGACAGTATACAGCATTTT